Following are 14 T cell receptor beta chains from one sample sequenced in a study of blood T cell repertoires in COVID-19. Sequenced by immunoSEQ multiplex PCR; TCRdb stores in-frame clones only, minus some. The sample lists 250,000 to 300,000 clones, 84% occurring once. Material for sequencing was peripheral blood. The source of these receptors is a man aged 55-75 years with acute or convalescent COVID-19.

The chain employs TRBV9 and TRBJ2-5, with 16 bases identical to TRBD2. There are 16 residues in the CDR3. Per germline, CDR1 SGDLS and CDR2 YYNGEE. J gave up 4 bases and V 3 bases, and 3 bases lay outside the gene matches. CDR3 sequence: CASSAGTSGRGETQYF. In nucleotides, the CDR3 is TGTGCCAGCAGCGCCGGGACTAGCGGGAGGGGAGAGACCCAGTACTTC.

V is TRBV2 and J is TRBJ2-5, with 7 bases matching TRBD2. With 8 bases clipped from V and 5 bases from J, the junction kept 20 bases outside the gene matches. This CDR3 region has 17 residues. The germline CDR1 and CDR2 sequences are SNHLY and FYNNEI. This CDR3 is CASDKGTITTPRETQYF. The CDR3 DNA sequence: TGTGCCAGCGATAAGGGGACTATCACAACACCACGGGAGACCCAGTACTTC. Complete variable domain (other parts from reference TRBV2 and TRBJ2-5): EPEVTQTPSHQVTQMGQEVILRCVPISNHLYFYWYRQILGQKVEFLVSFYNNEISEKSEIFDDQFSVERPDGSNFTLKIRSTKLEDSAMYFCASDKGTITTPRETQYFGPGTRLLVL.

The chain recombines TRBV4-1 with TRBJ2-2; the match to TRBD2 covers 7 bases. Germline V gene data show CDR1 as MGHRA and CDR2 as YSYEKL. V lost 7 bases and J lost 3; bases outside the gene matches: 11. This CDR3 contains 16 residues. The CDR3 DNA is TGCGCCAGCACATTCTTTGGCGGGAGATACACCGGGGAGCTGTTTTTT. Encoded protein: CASTFFGGRYTGELFF.

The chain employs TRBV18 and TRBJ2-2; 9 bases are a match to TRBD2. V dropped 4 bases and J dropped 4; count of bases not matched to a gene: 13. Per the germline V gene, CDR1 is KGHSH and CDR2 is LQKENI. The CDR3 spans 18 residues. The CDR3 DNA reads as TGTGCCAGCTCACGCAAGACTAGCGGAGGGGGCGTCACCGGGGAGCTGTTTTTT. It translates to CASSRKTSGGGVTGELFF.

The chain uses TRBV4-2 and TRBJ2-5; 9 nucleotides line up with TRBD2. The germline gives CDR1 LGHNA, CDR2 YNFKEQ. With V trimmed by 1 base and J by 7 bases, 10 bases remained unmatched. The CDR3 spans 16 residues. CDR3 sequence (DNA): TGTGCCAGCAGCCAAGCTGCGGGAGGGCCTGAGGGGACCCAGTACTTC. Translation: CASSQAAGGPEGTQYF.

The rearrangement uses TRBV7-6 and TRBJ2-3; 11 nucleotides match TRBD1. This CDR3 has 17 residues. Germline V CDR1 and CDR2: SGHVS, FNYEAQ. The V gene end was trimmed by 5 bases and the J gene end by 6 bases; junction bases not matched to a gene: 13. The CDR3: CASSRATGTGGVDTQYF. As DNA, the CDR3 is TGTGCCAGCAGCCGGGCCACCGGGACAGGGGGAGTGGATACGCAGTATTTT.

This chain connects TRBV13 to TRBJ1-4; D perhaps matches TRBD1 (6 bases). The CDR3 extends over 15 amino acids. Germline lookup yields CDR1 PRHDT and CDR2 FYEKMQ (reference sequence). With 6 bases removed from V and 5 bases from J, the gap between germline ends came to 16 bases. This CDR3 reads CASRRSGARNEKLFF. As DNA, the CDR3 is TGTGCCAGCAGAAGATCAGGGGCCCGCAATGAAAAACTGTTTTTT.

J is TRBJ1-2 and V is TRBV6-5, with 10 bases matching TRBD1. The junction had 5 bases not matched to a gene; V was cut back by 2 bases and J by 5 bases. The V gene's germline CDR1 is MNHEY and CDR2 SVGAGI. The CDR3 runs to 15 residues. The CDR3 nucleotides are TGTGCCAGCAGTTACGTACTGGGACAGGGGTATGGCTACACCTTC. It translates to CASSYVLGQGYGYTF.

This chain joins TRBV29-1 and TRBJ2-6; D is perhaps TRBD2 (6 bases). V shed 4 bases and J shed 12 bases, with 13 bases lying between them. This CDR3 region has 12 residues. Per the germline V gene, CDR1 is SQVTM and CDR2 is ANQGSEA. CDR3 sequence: CSVGQAGTVLTF. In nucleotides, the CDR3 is TGCAGCGTTGGGCAGGCGGGAACCGTCCTGACTTTC.

The CDR3 region has the DNA TGTGCCAGCAGTTTCGGGAGTGGTTCCTACGAGCAGTACTTC. Translating it yields CASSFGSGSYEQYF. The chain joins TRBV27 to TRBJ2-7; TRBD2 is a possible D gene (6 bases). The CDR3 is made up of 14 amino acids. Trimming left V 3 bases short and J 1 base short, with 10 bases between. Looked up from germline, CDR1 is MNHEY and CDR2 is SMNVEV (reference sequence).

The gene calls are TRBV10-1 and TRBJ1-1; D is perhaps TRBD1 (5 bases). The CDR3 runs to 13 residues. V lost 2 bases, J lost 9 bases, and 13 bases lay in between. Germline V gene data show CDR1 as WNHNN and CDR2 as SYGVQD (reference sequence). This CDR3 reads CASSERASGKAFF. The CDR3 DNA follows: TGCGCCAGCAGTGAGAGGGCCTCAGGGAAAGCTTTCTTT.

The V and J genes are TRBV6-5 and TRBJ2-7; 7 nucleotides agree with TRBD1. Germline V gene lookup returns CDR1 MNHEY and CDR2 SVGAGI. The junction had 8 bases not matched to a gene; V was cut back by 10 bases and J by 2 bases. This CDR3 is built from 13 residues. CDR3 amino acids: CATTTGTTYEQYF. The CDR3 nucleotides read TGTGCCACCACGACAGGGACCACCTACGAGCAGTACTTC.

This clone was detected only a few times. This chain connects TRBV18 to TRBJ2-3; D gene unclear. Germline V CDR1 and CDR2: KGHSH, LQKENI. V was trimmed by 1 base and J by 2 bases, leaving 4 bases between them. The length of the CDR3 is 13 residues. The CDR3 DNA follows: TGTGCCAGCTCACCACTAAACACAGATACGCAGTATTTT. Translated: CASSPLNTDTQYF.

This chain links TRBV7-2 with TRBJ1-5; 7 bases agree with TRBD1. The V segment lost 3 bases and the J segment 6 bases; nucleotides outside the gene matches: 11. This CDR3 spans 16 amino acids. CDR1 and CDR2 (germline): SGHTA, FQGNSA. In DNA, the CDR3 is TGTGCCAGCAGCTTGGGTGGGGACAGCCGAGTTCAGCCCCAGCATTTT. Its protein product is CASSLGGDSRVQPQHF.